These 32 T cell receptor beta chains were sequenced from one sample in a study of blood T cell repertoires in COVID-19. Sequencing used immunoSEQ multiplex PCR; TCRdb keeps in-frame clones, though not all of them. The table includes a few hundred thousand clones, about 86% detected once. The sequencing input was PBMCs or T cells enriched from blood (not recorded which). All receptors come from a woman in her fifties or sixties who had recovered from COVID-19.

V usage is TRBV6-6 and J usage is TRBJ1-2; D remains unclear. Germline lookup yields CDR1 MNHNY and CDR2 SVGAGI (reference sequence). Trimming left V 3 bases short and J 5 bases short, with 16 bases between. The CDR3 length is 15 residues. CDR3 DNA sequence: TGTGCCAGCAGTTATGGTTCAAGAATCGGGTATGGCTACACCTTC. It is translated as CASSYGSRIGYGYTF.

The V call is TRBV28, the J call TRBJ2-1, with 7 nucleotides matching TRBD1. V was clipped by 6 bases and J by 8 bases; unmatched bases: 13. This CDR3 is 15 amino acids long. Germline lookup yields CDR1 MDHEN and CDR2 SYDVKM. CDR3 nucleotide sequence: TGTGCCAGCAGGACCGGTGCACAGGGGTTGGATGAGCAGTTCTTC. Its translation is CASRTGAQGLDEQFF.

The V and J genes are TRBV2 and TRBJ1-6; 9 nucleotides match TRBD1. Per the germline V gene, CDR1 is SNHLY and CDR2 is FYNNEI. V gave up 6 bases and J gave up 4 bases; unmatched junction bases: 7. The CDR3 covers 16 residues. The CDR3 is CASSEQGAQYNSPLHF. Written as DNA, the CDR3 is TGTGCCAGCAGCGAACAGGGGGCTCAGTATAATTCACCCCTCCACTTT.

For the CDR3, the DNA is TGTGCCAGCTCACCAATGAATTCCGATGCGAAGTTCTTC. The encoded protein is CASSPMNSDAKFF. The chain couples TRBV18 to TRBJ2-1, with D hard to call. The CDR3 is 13 amino acids. The germline CDR1 and CDR2 sequences are KGHSH and LQKENI. Trimming removed 2 bases at V and 14 bases at J, with 16 bases between.

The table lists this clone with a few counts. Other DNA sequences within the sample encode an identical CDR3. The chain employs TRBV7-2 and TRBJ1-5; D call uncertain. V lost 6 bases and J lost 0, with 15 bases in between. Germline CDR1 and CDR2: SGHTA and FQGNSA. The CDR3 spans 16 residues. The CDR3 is CASSLRGRDSNQPQHF. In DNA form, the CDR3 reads TGTGCCAGCAGTCTTAGAGGCAGAGATAGCAATCAGCCCCAGCATTTT.

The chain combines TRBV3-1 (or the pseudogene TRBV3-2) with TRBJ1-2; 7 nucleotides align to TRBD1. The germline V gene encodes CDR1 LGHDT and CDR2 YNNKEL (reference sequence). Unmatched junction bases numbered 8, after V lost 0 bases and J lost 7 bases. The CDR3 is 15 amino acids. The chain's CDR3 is CASSQDLKGAGGYTF. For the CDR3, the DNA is TGTGCCAGCAGCCAAGATCTTAAGGGGGCCGGTGGCTACACCTTC.

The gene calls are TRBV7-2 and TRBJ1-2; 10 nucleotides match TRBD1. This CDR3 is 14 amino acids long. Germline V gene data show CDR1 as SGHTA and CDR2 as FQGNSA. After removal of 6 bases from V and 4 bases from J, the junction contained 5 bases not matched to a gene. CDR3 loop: CASRPDRGPYGYTF. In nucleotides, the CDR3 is TGTGCCAGCAGGCCAGACAGGGGGCCCTATGGCTACACCTTC.

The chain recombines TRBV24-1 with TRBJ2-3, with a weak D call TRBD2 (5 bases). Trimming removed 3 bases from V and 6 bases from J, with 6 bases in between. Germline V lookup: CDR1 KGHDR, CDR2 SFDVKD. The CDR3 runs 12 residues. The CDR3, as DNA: TGTGCCACCAGTGATCTAGCCGATACGCAGTATTTT. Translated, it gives CATSDLADTQYF.

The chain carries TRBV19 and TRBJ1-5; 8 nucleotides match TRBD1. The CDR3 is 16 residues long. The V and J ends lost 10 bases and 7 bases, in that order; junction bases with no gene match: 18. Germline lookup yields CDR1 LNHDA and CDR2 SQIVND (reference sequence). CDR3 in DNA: TGTGCCACCCAGCCCAGGGGGCCGGACTTCGCCCAGCCCCAGCATTTT. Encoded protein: CATQPRGPDFAQPQHF.

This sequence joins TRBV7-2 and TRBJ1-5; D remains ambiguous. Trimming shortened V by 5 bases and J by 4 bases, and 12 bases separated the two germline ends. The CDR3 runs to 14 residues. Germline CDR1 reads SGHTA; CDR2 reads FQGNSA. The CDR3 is CASSPGPGNQPQHF. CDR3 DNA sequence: TGTGCCAGCAGCCCAGGCCCCGGAAATCAGCCCCAGCATTTT.

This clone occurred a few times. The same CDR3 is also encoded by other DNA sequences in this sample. CDR3 nucleotide sequence: TGTGCCACCAGTGATCCCGGGGTAGCTCAGCCCCAGCATTTT. Translating it yields CATSDPGVAQPQHF. The J gene is TRBJ1-5, the V gene TRBV24-1; the D is unclear. Germline V gene lookup returns CDR1 KGHDR and CDR2 SFDVKD. V was clipped by 3 bases and J by 6 bases, with 11 bases between them. CDR3 length: 14 residues.

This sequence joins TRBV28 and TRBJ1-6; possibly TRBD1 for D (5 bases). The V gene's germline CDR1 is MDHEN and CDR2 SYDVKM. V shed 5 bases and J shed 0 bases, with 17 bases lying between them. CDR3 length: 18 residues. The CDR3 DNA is TGTGCCAGCAGTCCCTCGGGACTTTCTAGCTCCTATAATTCACCCCTCCACTTT. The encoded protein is CASSPSGLSSSYNSPLHF. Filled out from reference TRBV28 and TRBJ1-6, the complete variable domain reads DVKVTQSSRYLVKRTGEKVFLECVQDMDHENMFWYRQDPGLGLRLIYFSYDVKMKEKGDIPEGYSVSREKKERFSLILESASTNQTSMYLCASSPSGLSSSYNSPLHFGNGTRLTVT.

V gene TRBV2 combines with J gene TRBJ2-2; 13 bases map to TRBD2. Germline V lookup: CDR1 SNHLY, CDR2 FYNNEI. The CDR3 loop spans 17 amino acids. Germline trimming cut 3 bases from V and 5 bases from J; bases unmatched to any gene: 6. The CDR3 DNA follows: TGTGCCAGCAGTGAGACACTAGCGGGGGGGCGGACCGGGGAGCTGTTTTTT. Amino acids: CASSETLAGGRTGELFF.

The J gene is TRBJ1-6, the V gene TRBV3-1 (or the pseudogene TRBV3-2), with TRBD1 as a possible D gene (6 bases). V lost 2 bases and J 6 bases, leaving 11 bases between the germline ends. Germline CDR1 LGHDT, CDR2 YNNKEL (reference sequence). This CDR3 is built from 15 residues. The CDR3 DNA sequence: TGTGCCAGCAGCCAACAACAGGGACGTAATTCACCCCTCCACTTT. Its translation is CASSQQQGRNSPLHF.

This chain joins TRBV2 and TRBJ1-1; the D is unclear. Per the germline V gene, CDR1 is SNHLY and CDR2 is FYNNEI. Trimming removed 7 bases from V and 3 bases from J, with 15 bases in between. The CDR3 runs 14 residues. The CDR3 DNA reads TGTGCCAGCACCAACCGGGGAGGGCACACTGAAGCTTTCTTT. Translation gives CASTNRGGHTEAFF.

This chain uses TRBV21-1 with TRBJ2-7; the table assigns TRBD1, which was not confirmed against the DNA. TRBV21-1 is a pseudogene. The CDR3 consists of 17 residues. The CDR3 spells CASSKVSAGTLMGEQYF. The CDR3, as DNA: TGTGCCAGCAGCAAAGTTTCGGCCGGGACACTCATGGGCGAGCAGTACTTC.

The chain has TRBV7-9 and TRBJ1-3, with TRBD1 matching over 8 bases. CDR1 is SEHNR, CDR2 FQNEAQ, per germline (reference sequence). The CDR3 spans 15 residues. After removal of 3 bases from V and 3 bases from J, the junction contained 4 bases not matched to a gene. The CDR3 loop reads CASSFMTGVGNTIYF. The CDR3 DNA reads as TGTGCCAGCAGCTTTATGACAGGGGTTGGAAACACCATATATTTT.

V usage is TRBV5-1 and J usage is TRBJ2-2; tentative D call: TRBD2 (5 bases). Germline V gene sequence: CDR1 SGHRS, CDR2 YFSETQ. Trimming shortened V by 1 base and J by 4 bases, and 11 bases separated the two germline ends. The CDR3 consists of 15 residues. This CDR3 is CASSLFEEVTGELFF. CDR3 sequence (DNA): TGCGCCAGCAGCTTGTTTGAGGAGGTCACCGGGGAGCTGTTTTTT.

The chain's CDR3 is CASSPDTGGNYGYTF. CDR3 sequence (DNA): TGCGCCAGCAGCCCAGACACCGGAGGGAACTATGGCTACACCTTC. The chain couples TRBV5-1 to TRBJ1-2, with D uncertain. There are 15 residues in the CDR3. V was clipped by 4 bases and J by 2 bases, with 15 bases between them. Germline assignment: CDR1 SGHRS and CDR2 YFSETQ.

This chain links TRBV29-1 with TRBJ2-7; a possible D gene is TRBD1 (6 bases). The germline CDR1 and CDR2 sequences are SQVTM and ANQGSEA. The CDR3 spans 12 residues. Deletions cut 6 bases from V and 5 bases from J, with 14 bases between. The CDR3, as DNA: TGCAGCGTAATACAGGGAATCCACGAGCAGTACTTC. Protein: CSVIQGIHEQYF.

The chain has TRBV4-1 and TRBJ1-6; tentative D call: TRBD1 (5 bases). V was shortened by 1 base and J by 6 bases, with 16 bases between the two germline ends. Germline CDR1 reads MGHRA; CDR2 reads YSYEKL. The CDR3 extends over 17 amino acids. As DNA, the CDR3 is TGCGCCAGCAGCCAAGTAGTGTTGGGGGGACTTAATTCACCCCTCCACTTT. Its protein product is CASSQVVLGGLNSPLHF.

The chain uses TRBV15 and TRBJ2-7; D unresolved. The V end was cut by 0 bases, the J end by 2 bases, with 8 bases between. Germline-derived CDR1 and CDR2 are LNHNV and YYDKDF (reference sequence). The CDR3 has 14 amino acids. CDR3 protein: CATSRDGGPYEQYF. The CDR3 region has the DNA TGTGCCACCAGCAGAGATGGCGGTCCCTACGAGCAGTACTTC.

The CDR3 bases are TGTGCCAGCAGTCGGGGAAACAATCAGCCCCAGCATTTT. It specifies CASSRGNNQPQHF. V is TRBV25-1 and J is TRBJ1-5; D uncertain. V lost 5 bases to trimming and J lost 3 bases, with 8 bases between them. The CDR3 runs to 13 residues. Germline CDR1 is MGHDK and CDR2 is SYGVNS.

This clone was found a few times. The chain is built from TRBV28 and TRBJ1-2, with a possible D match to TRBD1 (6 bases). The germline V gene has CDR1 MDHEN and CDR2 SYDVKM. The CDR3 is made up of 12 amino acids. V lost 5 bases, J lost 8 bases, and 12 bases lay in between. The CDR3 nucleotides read TGTGCCAGCAGTGAAGGGGGTGTCGGCTACACCTTC. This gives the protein CASSEGGVGYTF.

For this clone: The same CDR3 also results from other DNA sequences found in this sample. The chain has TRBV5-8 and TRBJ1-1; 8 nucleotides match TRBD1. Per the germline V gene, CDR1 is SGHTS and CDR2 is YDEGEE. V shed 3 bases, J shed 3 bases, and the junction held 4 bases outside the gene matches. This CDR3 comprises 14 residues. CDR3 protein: CASSSGQADTEAFF. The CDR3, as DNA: TGTGCCAGCAGCTCGGGACAGGCGGACACTGAAGCTTTCTTT.

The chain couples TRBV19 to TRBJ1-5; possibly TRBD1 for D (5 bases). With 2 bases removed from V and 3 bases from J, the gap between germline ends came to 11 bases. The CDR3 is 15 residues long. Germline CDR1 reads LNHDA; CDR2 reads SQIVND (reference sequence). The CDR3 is CASSISGGTNQPQHF. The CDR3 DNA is TGTGCCAGTAGTATATCCGGGGGTACCAATCAGCCCCAGCATTTT.

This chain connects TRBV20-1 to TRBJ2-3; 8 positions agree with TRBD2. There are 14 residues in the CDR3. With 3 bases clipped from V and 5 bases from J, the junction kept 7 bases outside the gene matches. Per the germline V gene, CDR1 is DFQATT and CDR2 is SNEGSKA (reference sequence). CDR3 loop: CSASISGAGDTQYF. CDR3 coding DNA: TGCAGTGCTAGTATTAGCGGGGCAGGAGATACGCAGTATTTT.

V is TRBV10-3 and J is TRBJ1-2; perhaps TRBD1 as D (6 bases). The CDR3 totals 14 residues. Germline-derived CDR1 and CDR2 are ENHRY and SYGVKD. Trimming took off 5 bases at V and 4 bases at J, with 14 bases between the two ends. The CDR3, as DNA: TGTGCCATCAGTAAACCTCCACAGGGCTATGGCTACACCTTC. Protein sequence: CAISKPPQGYGYTF.

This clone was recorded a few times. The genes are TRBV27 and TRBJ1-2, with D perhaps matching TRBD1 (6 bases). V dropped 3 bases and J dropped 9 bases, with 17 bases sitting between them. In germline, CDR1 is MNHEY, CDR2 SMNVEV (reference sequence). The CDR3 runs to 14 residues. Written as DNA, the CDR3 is TGTGCCAGCAGTTTCCATGACAGGCTCTCGAGCTACACCTTC. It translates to CASSFHDRLSSYTF.

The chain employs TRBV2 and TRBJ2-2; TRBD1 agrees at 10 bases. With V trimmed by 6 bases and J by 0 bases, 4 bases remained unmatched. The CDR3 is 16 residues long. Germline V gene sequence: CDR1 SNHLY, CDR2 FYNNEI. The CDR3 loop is CASSGQGGANTGELFF. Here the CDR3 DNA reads TGTGCCAGCAGCGGACAGGGGGGGGCGAACACCGGGGAGCTGTTTTTT.

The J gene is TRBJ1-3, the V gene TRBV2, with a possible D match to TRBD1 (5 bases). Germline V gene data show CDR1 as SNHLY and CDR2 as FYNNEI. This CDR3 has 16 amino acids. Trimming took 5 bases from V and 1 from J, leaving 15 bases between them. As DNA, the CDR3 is TGTGCCAGCAGTACGGCGGGACGGCTATCTGGAAACACCATATATTTT. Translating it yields CASSTAGRLSGNTIYF.

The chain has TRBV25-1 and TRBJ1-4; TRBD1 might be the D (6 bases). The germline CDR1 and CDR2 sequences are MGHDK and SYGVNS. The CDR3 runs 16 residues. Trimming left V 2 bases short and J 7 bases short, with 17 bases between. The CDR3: CASSEAVRGRGEKLFF. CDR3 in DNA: TGTGCCAGCAGTGAAGCTGTGAGGGGGAGGGGTGAAAAACTGTTTTTT.